Listed below are T cell receptor beta chains from one sample, sequenced in a study of OX40 agonist ivuxolimab in advanced cancers. Clones were sequenced by immunoSEQ multiplex PCR, and TCRdb holds only the in-frame ones, with some missing. The sample has approximately 79,000 clones, about 87% seen once. This sample comprised CD4+ or CD8+ T cells sorted from blood, obtained in a trial of the OX40 agonist ivuxolimab. The receptors derive from an adult with an advanced solid tumor such as melanoma, head and neck, liver or kidney cancer. Both conserved end residues are part of each CDR3.

>TRBV19|TRBJ2-1
CATRGGSDEQFF
>TRBV6-1|TRBJ2-3
CASSGNTAGTTSTDTQYF
>TRBV9|TRBJ1-6
CASSLVSVSPLHF
>TRBV7-9|TRBJ2-3
CASSSRQGGTDTQYF
>TRBV28|TRBJ2-7
CASSFESTEYF
>TRBV27|TRBJ2-1
CASRAESSSYNEQFF
>TRBV7-2|TRBJ2-4
CASSPPEGPGLAGKNIQYF
>TRBV5-3|TRBJ1-6
CASSLGQSYNSPLHF
>TRBV28|TRBJ1-6
CALRSSYNSPLHF
>TRBV7-3|TRBJ1-2
CASSFAPGRRLGYGYTF
>TRBV2|TRBJ1-2
CANSGTGVYGYTF
>TRBV5-4|TRBJ2-3
CASSPRDRGEDTQYF
>TRBV19|TRBJ1-5
CASRGQTSSISPQHF
>TRBV7-9|TRBJ1-2
CASSLKVYGYTF
>TRBV27|TRBJ2-1
CASSKGLAGGFEQFF
>TRBV19|TRBJ2-5
CASTGIPQETQYF
>TRBV6-6|TRBJ1-1
CASSYLDTEAFF
>TRBV4-3|TRBJ1-1
CASSQQKTPNMNTEAFF
>TRBV2|TRBJ1-3
CASSIKEKGNTIYF
>TRBV7-2|TRBJ2-1
CASSLLRPHNEQFF
>TRBV6-1|TRBJ2-1
CASSDIASSEQFF
>TRBV30|TRBJ2-3
CAWGGQGTDTQYF
>TRBV28|TRBJ1-6
CASRDSPNSPLHF
>TRBV11-2|TRBJ1-6
CASRPGTANSPLHF
>TRBV7-8|TRBJ1-5
CASSQGAGDQPQHF
>TRBV27|TRBJ1-1
CASKPTVNTEAFF
>TRBV7-2|TRBJ2-2
CASSKYTPRGGELFF
>TRBV29-1|TRBJ1-2
CSGMDRANYGYTF
>TRBV6-5|TRBJ2-3
CASSYGEGATDTQYF